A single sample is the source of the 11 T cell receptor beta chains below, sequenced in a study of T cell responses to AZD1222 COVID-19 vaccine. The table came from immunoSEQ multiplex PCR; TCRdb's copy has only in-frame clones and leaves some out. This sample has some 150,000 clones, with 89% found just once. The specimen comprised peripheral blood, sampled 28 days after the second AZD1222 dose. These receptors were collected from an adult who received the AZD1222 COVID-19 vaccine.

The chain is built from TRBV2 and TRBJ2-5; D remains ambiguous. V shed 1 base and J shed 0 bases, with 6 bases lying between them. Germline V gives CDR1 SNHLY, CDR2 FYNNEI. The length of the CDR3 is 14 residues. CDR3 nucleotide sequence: TGTGCCAGCAGTGAAGGGACGGACCAAGAGACCCAGTACTTC. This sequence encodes CASSEGTDQETQYF.

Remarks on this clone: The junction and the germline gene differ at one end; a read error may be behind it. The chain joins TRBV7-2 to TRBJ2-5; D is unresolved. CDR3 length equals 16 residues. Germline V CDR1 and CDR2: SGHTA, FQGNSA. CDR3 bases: TGTGCCAGCAGCTTAAATCAGCGCCAGATGCAAGAGGCCCAGTACTTC. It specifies CASSLNQRQMQEAQYF.

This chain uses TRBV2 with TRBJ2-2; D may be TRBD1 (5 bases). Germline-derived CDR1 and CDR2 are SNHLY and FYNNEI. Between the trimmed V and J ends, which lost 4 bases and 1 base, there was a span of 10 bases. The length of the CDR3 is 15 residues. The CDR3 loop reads CASSALDRNTGELFF. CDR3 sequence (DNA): TGTGCCAGCAGTGCGCTAGACAGGAACACCGGGGAGCTGTTTTTT.

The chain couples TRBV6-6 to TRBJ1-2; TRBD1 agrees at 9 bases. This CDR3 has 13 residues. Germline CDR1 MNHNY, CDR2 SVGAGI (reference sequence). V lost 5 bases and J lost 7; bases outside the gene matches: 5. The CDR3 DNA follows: TGTGCCAGCAGTCACGGGACAGGGATTGGCTACACCTTC. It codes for CASSHGTGIGYTF.

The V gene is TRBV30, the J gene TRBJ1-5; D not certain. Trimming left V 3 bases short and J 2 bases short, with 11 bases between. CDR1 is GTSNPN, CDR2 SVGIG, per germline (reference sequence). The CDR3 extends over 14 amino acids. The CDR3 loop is CAWSAGWGNQPQHF. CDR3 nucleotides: TGTGCCTGGAGCGCAGGTTGGGGCAATCAGCCCCAGCATTTT.

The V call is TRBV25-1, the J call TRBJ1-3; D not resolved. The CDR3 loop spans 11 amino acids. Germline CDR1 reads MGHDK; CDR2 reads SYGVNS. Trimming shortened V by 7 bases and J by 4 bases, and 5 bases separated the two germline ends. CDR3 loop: CASNLGNTIYF. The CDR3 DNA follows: TGTGCCAGCAATTTGGGAAACACCATATATTTT.

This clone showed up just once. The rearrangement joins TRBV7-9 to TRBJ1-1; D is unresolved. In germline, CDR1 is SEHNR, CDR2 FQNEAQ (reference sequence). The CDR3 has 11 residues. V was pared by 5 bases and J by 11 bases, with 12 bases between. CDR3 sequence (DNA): TGTGCCAGCAGCCATGATCTCAGGGCTTTCTTT. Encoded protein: CASSHDLRAFF.

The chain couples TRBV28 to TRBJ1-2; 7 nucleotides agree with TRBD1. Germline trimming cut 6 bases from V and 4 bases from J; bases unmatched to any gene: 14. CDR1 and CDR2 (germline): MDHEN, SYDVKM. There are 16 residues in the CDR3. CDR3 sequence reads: CASSKLRDRVSYGYTF. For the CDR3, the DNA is TGTGCCAGCAGCAAACTCCGGGACAGAGTGAGCTATGGCTACACCTTC.

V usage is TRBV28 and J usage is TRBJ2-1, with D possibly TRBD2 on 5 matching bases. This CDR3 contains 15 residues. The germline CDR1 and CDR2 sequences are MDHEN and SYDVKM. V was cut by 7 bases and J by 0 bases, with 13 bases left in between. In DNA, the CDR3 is TGTGCCAGCATCGCGGAAGGGAGCTCCTACAATGAGCAGTTCTTC. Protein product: CASIAEGSSYNEQFF.

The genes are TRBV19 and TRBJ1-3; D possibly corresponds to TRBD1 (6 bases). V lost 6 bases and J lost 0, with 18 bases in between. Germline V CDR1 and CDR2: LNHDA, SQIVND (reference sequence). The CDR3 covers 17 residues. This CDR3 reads CASRELGAKFSGNTIYF. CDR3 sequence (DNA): TGTGCCAGTAGAGAATTGGGGGCCAAGTTCTCTGGAAACACCATATATTTT. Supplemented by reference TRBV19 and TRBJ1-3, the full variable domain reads DGGITQSPKYLFRKEGQNVTLSCEQNLNHDAMYWYRQDPGQGLRLIYYSQIVNDFQKGDIAEGYSVSREKKESFPLTVTSAQKNPTAFYLCASRELGAKFSGNTIYFGEGSWLTVV.

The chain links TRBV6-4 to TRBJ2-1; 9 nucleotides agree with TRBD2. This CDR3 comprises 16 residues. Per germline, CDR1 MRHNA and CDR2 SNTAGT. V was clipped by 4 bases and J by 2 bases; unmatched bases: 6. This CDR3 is CASSGRLADTYNEQFF. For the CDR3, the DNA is TGTGCCAGCAGTGGAAGACTAGCGGATACCTACAATGAGCAGTTCTTC.